The rows below give T cell receptor beta chains drawn from one sample of a study of CD8 T cells in ankylosing spondylitis. MiXCR, applied by TCRdb to the 5' RACE reads, yields one record per CDR3 protein. The sample has tens of thousands of distinct CDR3 sequences; 6.2% are singletons. Sequencing was done on a sample of synovial fluid, either unsorted or a sorted T cell fraction (not recorded which). The source is a male donor with ankylosing spondylitis. CDR3s include the opening cysteine and the closing phenylalanine or tryptophan. D genes are given only for firm matches. The listing skips clone size in some rows; elsewhere it reads once, few, many or a size class.

D	V	J	size	DNA	CDR3
NA	TRBV3-1	TRBJ2-3	few	TGTGCCAGCAGCCAGGGGGACGGCACAGATACGCAGTATTTT	CASSQGDGTDTQYF
NA	TRBV6-2/TRBV6-3	TRBJ2-7	many	TGTGCCAGCAGTTACTTCTGGGGGAGCTCCTACGAGCAGTACTTC	CASSYFWGSSYEQYF
NA	TRBV6-1	TRBJ2-7	few	TGTGCCAGCAAGGGTGCCGGGTTCTACGAGCAGTACTTC	CASKGAGFYEQYF
TRBD2	TRBV11-2	TRBJ2-1	NA	TGTGCCAGCAGCCCCGGGACTAGCGGGTTCCTCTCCTACAATGAGCAGTTCTTC	CASSPGTSGFLSYNEQFF
NA	TRBV30	TRBJ2-1	many	TGTGCCTGGAGTCCTTCTCACAATGAGCAGTTCTTC	CAWSPSHNEQFF
NA	TRBV28	TRBJ1-3	many	TGTGCCAGCATCCCCCTGGGGAGCTCTGGAAACACCATATATTTT	CASIPLGSSGNTIYF
NA	TRBV5-1	TRBJ2-3	few	TGCGCCAGCAGCTTAGCTGGCGTCAAAACAGATACGCAGTATTTT	CASSLAGVKTDTQYF
NA	TRBV10-3	TRBJ1-2	many	TGTGCCATCAGTGAGGAGGGAGGGTCCCACTATGGCTACACCTTC	CAISEEGGSHYGYTF
NA	TRBV10-2	TRBJ2-7	many	TGCGCCAGCCAGGAGGGAGTCCTCGAGCAGTACTTC	CASQEGVLEQYF
NA	TRBV9	TRBJ1-5	many	TGTGCCAGCAGCGTAGGGGGCCTAGGGCCCCAGCATTTT	CASSVGGLGPQHF
NA	TRBV5-8	TRBJ2-1	many	TGTGCCAGCAGCTATAAGCGGAACTACAATGAGCAGTTCTTC	CASSYKRNYNEQFF
NA	TRBV7-8	TRBJ1-6	few	TGTGCCAGCAGCTTTGCACCCCCGGGGGCAGGTTCACCCCTCCACTTT	CASSFAPPGAGSPLHF
TRBD2	TRBV27	TRBJ2-6	many	TGTGCCAGCAGTTCAACCGGACTAGCGGAAGCCGGGGCCAACGTCCTGACTTTC	CASSSTGLAEAGANVLTF
NA	TRBV7-2	TRBJ2-2	few	TGTGCCAGCAGCGAGGACAGCTCGAACACCGGGGAGCTGTTTTTT	CASSEDSSNTGELFF
NA	TRBV18	TRBJ2-1	many	TGTGCCAGCTCGTCATCCGGGGGCTACAATGAGCAGTTCTTC	CASSSSGGYNEQFF
NA	TRBV19	TRBJ2-2	NA	TGTGCCAGTAGTATAGGGACTGTTTACACCGGGGAGCTGTTTTTT	CASSIGTVYTGELFF
TRBD1	TRBV28	TRBJ2-6	NA	TGTGCCAGCAGTTCCCCCGAGACAGGGTATTTTGGGGCCAACGTCCTGACTTTC	CASSSPETGYFGANVLTF